Listed here are 10 T cell receptor beta chains from one sample, sequenced in a study of blood T cell repertoires in COVID-19. The protocol was immunoSEQ multiplex PCR, while the TCRdb copy is restricted to in-frame clones and leaves out a portion. The table includes approximately 140,000 clones, around four fifths detected once. The sequenced material came from peripheral blood. The receptor set was obtained from a woman in her forties with active or convalescent COVID-19.

The chain joins TRBV30 to TRBJ2-7, with TRBD1 identical over 9 bases. The junction had 4 bases not matched to a gene; V was cut back by 3 bases and J by 4 bases. The CDR3 totals 13 residues. The germline V gene encodes CDR1 GTSNPN and CDR2 SVGIG (reference sequence). CDR3 in DNA: TGTGCCTGGAGCCGGGACAGGGCATACGAGCAGTACTTC. It encodes CAWSRDRAYEQYF.

The chain couples TRBV3-1 (or the pseudogene TRBV3-2) to TRBJ1-2; D is possibly TRBD1 (6 bases). The CDR3 runs to 13 residues. The germline CDR1 and CDR2 sequences are LGHDT and YNNKEL (reference sequence). V was cut by 1 base and J by 6 bases, with 9 bases left in between. The CDR3 reads CASSQAGADGYTF. CDR3 sequence (DNA): TGTGCCAGCAGCCAAGCAGGGGCTGATGGCTACACCTTC.

The V and J genes are TRBV7-2 and TRBJ1-2, with TRBD1 matching 7 bases. J was trimmed by 7 bases and V by 2 bases; bases with no gene match: 10. The CDR3 length is 15 residues. Germline CDR1 reads SGHTA; CDR2 reads FQGNSA. The CDR3 nucleotides read TGTGCCAGCAGCTTAAAAACAGGGGCGAGGGGTGGCTACACCTTC. This encodes CASSLKTGARGGYTF.

About this clone: Other nucleotide sequences from this sample produce the same CDR3. The chain is built from TRBV6-5 and TRBJ1-5; 9 positions match TRBD1. This CDR3 has 14 amino acids. The ends lost 6 bases at V and 2 bases at J; junction bases unmatched: 2. Germline assignment: CDR1 MNHEY and CDR2 SVGAGI. The CDR3, as DNA: TGTGCCAGCAGCAGACAGGGGGGCAATCAGCCCCAGCATTTT. Its protein is CASSRQGGNQPQHF.

The chain uses TRBV29-1 and TRBJ2-5; the D gene is possibly TRBD2 (6 bases). Trimming removed 4 bases from V and 1 base from J, with 7 bases in between. The CDR3 totals 12 residues. Looked up from germline, CDR1 is SQVTM and CDR2 is ANQGSEA. This CDR3 reads CSVGGAQETQYF. The CDR3 DNA is TGCAGCGTTGGCGGGGCCCAAGAGACCCAGTACTTC.

The rearrangement joins TRBV29-1 to TRBJ2-4; the D gene is possibly TRBD2 (5 bases). Germline CDR1 and CDR2: SQVTM and ANQGSEA. V was shortened by 6 bases and J by 1 base, with 13 bases between the two germline ends. The CDR3 loop spans 14 amino acids. The CDR3 here is CSVSGVWAKNIQYF. The CDR3 bases are TGCAGCGTCAGCGGTGTCTGGGCCAAAAACATTCAGTACTTC.

The chain combines TRBV27 with TRBJ1-1; possible D gene TRBD1, 5 bases. Looked up from germline, CDR1 is MNHEY and CDR2 is SMNVEV (reference sequence). Trimming removed 7 bases at V and 8 bases at J, with 17 bases between. The CDR3 loop spans 13 amino acids. The CDR3 nucleotides read TGTGCCAGCAATTTCAGGGAGGGATCGGAAGCTTTCTTT. Encoded protein: CASNFREGSEAFF.

This clone was observed once. The gene calls are TRBV6-2 or TRBV6-3 and TRBJ2-3; tentatively, D is TRBD2 (6 bases). Trimming stripped 3 bases from V and 0 bases from J, with 7 bases between. This CDR3 is built from 14 residues. Germline V gene lookup returns CDR1 MNHEY and CDR2 SVGEGT. In DNA form, the CDR3 reads TGTGCCAGCAGTTATGGAGGGAGCACAGATACGCAGTATTTT. Residues: CASSYGGSTDTQYF.

The chain uses TRBV4-3 and TRBJ1-2; no reliable D call. Germline CDR1 and CDR2: LGHNA and YSLEER. Between the trimmed V and J ends, which lost 4 bases and 2 bases, there was a span of 8 bases. The CDR3 has 13 amino acids. The CDR3 reads CASSRAENYGYTF. CDR3 DNA sequence: TGCGCCAGCAGCCGCGCCGAAAACTATGGCTACACCTTC.

This chain joins TRBV28 and TRBJ1-2; 9 nucleotides agree with TRBD1. This CDR3 comprises 17 residues. The J segment lost 7 bases and the V segment lost 5 bases, leaving 17 bases of the junction unmatched. Germline loops: CDR1 MDHEN, CDR2 SYDVKM. CDR3 amino acids: CASSLGGTGIVSGGYTF. CDR3 nucleotides: TGTGCCAGCAGTCTCGGCGGGACAGGGATCGTCTCGGGTGGCTACACCTTC.